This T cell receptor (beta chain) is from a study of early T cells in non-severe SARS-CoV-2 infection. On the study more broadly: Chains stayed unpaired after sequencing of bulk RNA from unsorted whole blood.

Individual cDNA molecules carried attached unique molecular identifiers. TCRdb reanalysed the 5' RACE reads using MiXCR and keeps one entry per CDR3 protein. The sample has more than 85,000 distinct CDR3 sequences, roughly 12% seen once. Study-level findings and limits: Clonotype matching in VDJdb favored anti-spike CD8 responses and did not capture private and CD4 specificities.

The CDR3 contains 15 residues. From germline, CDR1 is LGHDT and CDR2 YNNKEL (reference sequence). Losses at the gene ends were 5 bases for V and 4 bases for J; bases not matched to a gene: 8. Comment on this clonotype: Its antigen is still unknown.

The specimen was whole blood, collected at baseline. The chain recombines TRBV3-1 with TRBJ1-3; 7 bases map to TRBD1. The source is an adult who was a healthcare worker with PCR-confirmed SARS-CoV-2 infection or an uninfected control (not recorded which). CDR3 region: CASSLGTDRGNTIYF. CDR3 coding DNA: TGTGCCAGCAGCTTAGGGACAGACAGAGGAAACACCATATATTTT.